A selection of T cell receptor beta chains follows, all from one sample in a study of shared clonotypes between healthy human individuals. Using immunoSEQ multiplex PCR, the repertoire was profiled, and TCRdb retains in-frame clones only, with some absent. This sample has roughly 1 million clones, with 75% found just once. Sequencing used memory CD4+ T cells sorted from blood. All receptors come from a young man in good health. Both conserved end residues are part of each CDR3. Each record gives: V gene, D gene, clone size, J gene, CDR3 protein, CDR3 DNA. D genes are given only for firm matches. Size is omitted from some rows. Given values are once, few, many or a class for expanded clones.

TRBV29-1,.,.,TRBJ1-1,CSVGDTPNTEAFF,TGCAGCGTGGGGGACACGCCGAACACTGAAGCTTTCTTT
TRBV10-3,.,.,TRBJ1-5,CATRDRTDSNQPQHF,TGTGCCACCCGGGACCGGACAGATAGCAATCAGCCCCAGCATTTT
TRBV5-1,.,.,TRBJ1-6,CASNLGSRSQISPLHF,TGCGCCAGCAACCTTGGAAGTAGGTCCCAGATTTCACCCCTCCACTTT
TRBV9,TRBD2,.,TRBJ2-1,CASSKFLLASSYNEQFF,TGTGCCAGCAGCAAGTTTTTACTAGCGAGCTCCTACAATGAGCAGTTCTTC
TRBV7-2,.,.,TRBJ1-5,CASSPRWEGGYQPQHF,TGTGCCAGCAGCCCCCGGTGGGAAGGAGGATATCAGCCCCAGCATTTT
TRBV2,.,many,TRBJ2-1,CASSERRNRGGSEQFF,TGTGCCAGCAGTGAACGTCGGAACAGGGGGGGTAGTGAGCAGTTCTTC
TRBV14,.,.,TRBJ2-7,CASSYLGREQYF,TGTGCCAGCAGCTACCTAGGAAGGGAGCAGTACTTC
TRBV5-4,.,.,TRBJ2-3,CASRATVSTDTQYF,TGTGCCAGCAGGGCTACCGTAAGCACAGATACGCAGTATTTT
TRBV14,.,.,TRBJ2-3,CASSQDGSTDTQYF,TGTGCCAGCAGCCAAGATGGCAGCACAGATACGCAGTATTTT
TRBV7-4,TRBD1,few,TRBJ1-5,CASSPDSATGTGEGQPQHF,TGTGCCAGCAGCCCCGACTCGGCAACTGGGACAGGAGAAGGTCAGCCCCAGCATTTT
TRBV4-1,TRBD2,.,TRBJ2-7,CASSQDLLKGTSAPYEQYF,TGCGCCAGCAGCCAAGATCTCCTAAAAGGGACTAGCGCTCCCTACGAGCAGTACTTC
TRBV2,.,.,TRBJ2-5,CASRGEEAAQETQYF,TGTGCCAGCAGGGGGGAGGAGGCAGCCCAAGAGACCCAGTACTTC